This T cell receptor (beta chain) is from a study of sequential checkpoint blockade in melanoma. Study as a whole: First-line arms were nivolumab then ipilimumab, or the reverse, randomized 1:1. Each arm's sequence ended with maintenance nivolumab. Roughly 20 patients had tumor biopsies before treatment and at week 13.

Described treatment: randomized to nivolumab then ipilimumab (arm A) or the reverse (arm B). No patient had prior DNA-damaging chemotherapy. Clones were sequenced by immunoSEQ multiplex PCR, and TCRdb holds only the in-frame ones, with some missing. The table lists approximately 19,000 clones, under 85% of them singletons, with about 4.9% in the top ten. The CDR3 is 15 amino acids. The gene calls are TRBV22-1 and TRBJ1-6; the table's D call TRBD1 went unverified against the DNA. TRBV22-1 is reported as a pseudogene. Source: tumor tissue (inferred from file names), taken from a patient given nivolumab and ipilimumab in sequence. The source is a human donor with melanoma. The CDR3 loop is CASSKGDRGNSPLHF. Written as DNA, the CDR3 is TGTGCCAGCAGCAAAGGGGACAGGGGAAATTCACCCCTCCACTTT.